These T cell receptor beta chains were read from a single sample in a study of identical twins. Each CDR3 protein gets one entry after TCRdb re-called the 5' RACE reads with MiXCR. The sample lists about 470,000 distinct CDR3 sequences, 20% to 25% seen once, with roughly 2.8% in the top ten. The sample was also reused in another study, on T cells expressing NK-cell markers.

What was sequenced was CD4+ T cells sorted from blood. Receptor source: a woman between 18 and 29 years old in good health. The CDR3 runs from the conserved cysteine through the conserved F or W. Fields, in order: clone size, V gene, J gene, D gene, CDR3 protein, CDR3 DNA. D genes are given only for firm matches. Clone size is not always given. Where it is, it says once, few, many or a class for expanded clones.

clone size: few
V gene: TRBV6-2/TRBV6-3
J gene: TRBJ2-1
D gene: -
CDR3 protein: CASRGRVLRNEQFF
CDR3 DNA: TGTGCCAGCAGAGGCAGGGTCTTGCGCAATGAGCAGTTCTTC

clone size: -
V gene: TRBV29-1
J gene: TRBJ2-7
D gene: -
CDR3 protein: CSVGLSYEQYF
CDR3 DNA: TGCAGCGTTGGACTGTCGTACGAGCAGTACTTC

clone size: few
V gene: TRBV30
J gene: TRBJ1-2
D gene: -
CDR3 protein: CAWSVKAGNYGYTF
CDR3 DNA: TGTGCCTGGAGTGTTAAGGCGGGGAACTATGGCTACACCTTC

clone size: -
V gene: TRBV20-1
J gene: TRBJ2-2
D gene: -
CDR3 protein: CSARGTGTKVRGELFF
CDR3 DNA: TGCAGTGCTAGAGGGACCGGGACAAAAGTCCGCGGGGAGCTGTTTTTT

clone size: few
V gene: TRBV6-1
J gene: TRBJ2-5
D gene: -
CDR3 protein: CASSAHLAETQYF
CDR3 DNA: TGTGCCAGCAGCGCACACCTAGCGGAGACCCAGTACTTC

clone size: -
V gene: TRBV9
J gene: TRBJ2-5
D gene: -
CDR3 protein: CASSRSSTQETQYF
CDR3 DNA: TGTGCCAGCAGTCGGAGCTCAACTCAAGAGACCCAGTACTTC

clone size: few
V gene: TRBV6-1
J gene: TRBJ2-5
D gene: TRBD2
CDR3 protein: CASSRLGEGEETQYF
CDR3 DNA: TGTGCCAGCAGTCGCCTCGGGGAGGGAGAAGAGACCCAGTACTTC

clone size: -
V gene: TRBV7-2
J gene: TRBJ2-2
D gene: -
CDR3 protein: CASSFSAGYSGELFF
CDR3 DNA: TGTGCCAGCAGCTTCTCTGCGGGATACTCCGGGGAGCTGTTTTTT

clone size: few
V gene: TRBV7-8
J gene: TRBJ2-7
D gene: -
CDR3 protein: CASSFSFYEQYF
CDR3 DNA: TGTGCCAGCAGTTTCTCTTTCTACGAGCAGTACTTC

clone size: -
V gene: TRBV9
J gene: TRBJ1-1
D gene: -
CDR3 protein: CASSVGQMNTEAFF
CDR3 DNA: TGTGCCAGCAGCGTAGGACAGATGAACACTGAAGCTTTCTTT

clone size: -
V gene: TRBV4-3
J gene: TRBJ2-7
D gene: TRBD2
CDR3 protein: CASSQLLAGAHNFGYEQYF
CDR3 DNA: TGCGCCAGCAGCCAACTACTAGCGGGAGCTCACAACTTCGGCTACGAGCAGTACTTC

clone size: -
V gene: TRBV20-1
J gene: TRBJ2-1
D gene: TRBD2
CDR3 protein: CSAKLAGLYNEQFF
CDR3 DNA: TGCAGTGCTAAACTAGCGGGCCTCTACAATGAGCAGTTCTTC

clone size: few
V gene: TRBV7-9
J gene: TRBJ2-5
D gene: -
CDR3 protein: CASSWDVDKRPQYF
CDR3 DNA: TGTGCCAGCAGCTGGGACGTTGACAAGAGACCCCAGTACTTC

clone size: -
V gene: TRBV6-5
J gene: TRBJ2-3
D gene: TRBD2
CDR3 protein: CASSYAAGGLTQYF
CDR3 DNA: TGTGCCAGCAGTTACGCAGCGGGAGGTCTGACGCAGTATTTT

clone size: few
V gene: TRBV7-9
J gene: TRBJ2-5
D gene: -
CDR3 protein: CASRIAGAQETQYF
CDR3 DNA: TGTGCCAGCAGGATAGCTGGGGCCCAAGAGACCCAGTACTTC

clone size: -
V gene: TRBV5-1
J gene: TRBJ2-3
D gene: TRBD2
CDR3 protein: CASSSPASGARGDTQYF
CDR3 DNA: TGCGCCAGCAGCTCTCCGGCTAGCGGGGCCAGGGGAGATACGCAGTATTTT

clone size: few
V gene: TRBV7-2
J gene: TRBJ2-1
D gene: TRBD2
CDR3 protein: CASSSPSGRFEQFF
CDR3 DNA: TGTGCCAGCAGCTCTCCTAGCGGGAGGTTTGAGCAGTTCTTC

clone size: -
V gene: TRBV7-2
J gene: TRBJ1-2
D gene: -
CDR3 protein: CASTPEFYGYTF
CDR3 DNA: TGTGCCAGCACCCCGGAATTCTATGGCTACACCTTC

clone size: -
V gene: TRBV24-1
J gene: TRBJ2-7
D gene: -
CDR3 protein: CATKDRSYEQYF
CDR3 DNA: TGTGCCACCAAGGACCGATCCTACGAGCAGTACTTC

clone size: few
V gene: TRBV3-1
J gene: TRBJ2-2
D gene: -
CDR3 protein: CASSQATWGLLNTGELFF
CDR3 DNA: TGTGCCAGCAGCCAAGCCACGTGGGGGCTCTTGAACACCGGGGAGCTGTTTTTT

clone size: few
V gene: TRBV5-5
J gene: TRBJ2-7
D gene: -
CDR3 protein: CASSLGYNGPYEQYF
CDR3 DNA: TGTGCCAGCAGCTTGGGTTACAACGGGCCCTACGAGCAGTACTTC

clone size: -
V gene: TRBV12-3/TRBV12-4
J gene: TRBJ2-7
D gene: TRBD2
CDR3 protein: CASSLGLAGGLIYEQYF
CDR3 DNA: TGTGCCAGCAGTTTAGGGCTAGCGGGAGGGTTAATCTACGAGCAGTACTTC